This is a list of T cell receptor beta chains from one sample in a study of T cells in Graves' hyperthyroidism and ophthalmopathy. TCRdb analysed the multiplex PCR reads with MiXCR anew, one entry per CDR3 protein. Of 250,000 or so distinct CDR3 sequences in the sample, about 16% were seen once. Source material: blood. Every receptor here comes from a woman between 45 and 60 years old with Graves' hyperthyroidism that later progressed to Graves' ophthalmopathy. Each CDR3 is given with its conserved first and last residue. The D gene is left open where the match is weak. Only some rows state a clone size, as once, few, many or a class for expanded clones.

TRBV28	TRBJ1-2	11	many	.	CASISGAGYTF	TGTGCCAGCATCTCAGGGGCTGGCTACACCTTC
TRBV5-5	TRBJ1-1	13	many	.	CASSLSALTEAFF	TGTGCCAGCAGCTTGTCTGCGTTAACTGAAGCTTTCTTT
TRBV20-1	TRBJ2-7	13	many	.	CSARSRPPYEQYF	TGCAGTGCTAGGTCGCGGCCGCCGTACGAGCAGTACTTC
TRBV9	TRBJ2-4	13	.	.	CASSDRAKNIQYF	TGTGCCAGCAGCGACAGGGCCAAAAACATTCAGTACTTC
TRBV4-2	TRBJ2-1	16	.	TRBD2	CASSQGWASGYNEQFF	TGTGCCAGCAGCCAAGGCTGGGCTAGCGGGTACAATGAGCAGTTCTTC
TRBV20-1	TRBJ1-5	12	few	.	CSARQANQPQHF	TGCAGTGCGAGACAAGCCAATCAGCCCCAGCATTTT
TRBV6-1	TRBJ1-1	14	many	TRBD1	CASVLTGSHTEAFF	TGTGCCAGCGTTTTGACAGGGAGCCACACTGAAGCTTTCTTT
TRBV27	TRBJ1-2	14	many	.	CASSAGRTVSGYTF	TGTGCCAGCAGTGCCGGACGAACCGTGTCGGGCTACACCTTC
TRBV6-4	TRBJ1-1	19	.	.	CASSALYTQGWPLNTEAFF	TGTGCCAGCAGTGCCCTATACACCCAGGGTTGGCCTCTCAACACTGAAGCTTTCTTT
TRBV5-6	TRBJ1-2	13	once	.	CASSLAISGGYTF	TGTGCCAGCAGCTTGGCGATCAGCGGGGGCTACACCTTC
TRBV6-2/TRBV6-3	TRBJ1-5	12	many	.	CASSYPGQPQHF	TGTGCCAGCAGTTACCCGGGTCAGCCCCAGCATTTT
TRBV27	TRBJ2-1	16	few	TRBD2	CASSLTTSGIFNEQFF	TGTGCCAGCAGTCTGACTACTAGCGGGATCTTCAATGAGCAGTTCTTC
TRBV18	TRBJ1-5	14	many	.	CASSPSDRNQPQHF	TGTGCCAGCTCACCTTCGGACCGCAATCAGCCCCAGCATTTT
TRBV10-3	TRBJ1-1	13	many	TRBD1	CAISGTGNTEAFF	TGTGCCATCAGTGGGACAGGGAACACTGAAGCTTTCTTT
TRBV28	TRBJ2-2	17	many	TRBD2	CASSWASGARGTGELFF	TGTGCCAGCAGTTGGGCCAGCGGGGCCCGGGGGACCGGGGAGCTGTTTTTT
TRBV24-1	TRBJ1-4	14	.	.	CATRWGEANEKLFF	TGTGCCACCAGATGGGGGGAGGCTAATGAAAAACTGTTTTTT
TRBV30	TRBJ1-1	16	.	.	CAWSAPPGRENTEAFF	TGTGCCTGGAGTGCACCACCTGGACGGGAGAACACTGAAGCTTTCTTT
TRBV28	TRBJ1-1	14	.	TRBD1	CASRGGQGRTEAFF	TGTGCCAGCAGGGGGGGACAGGGGAGGACTGAAGCTTTCTTT
TRBV2	TRBJ2-7	14	many	TRBD1	CASNPGGNTYEQYF	TGTGCCAGCAATCCAGGGGGCAACACCTACGAGCAGTACTTC
TRBV5-5	TRBJ2-7	14	.	TRBD1	CASSLVGTAYEQYF	TGTGCCAGCAGCTTGGTCGGGACAGCCTACGAGCAGTACTTC
TRBV19	TRBJ1-5	13	few	.	CASSIPQDQPQHF	TGTGCCAGTAGTATACCACAGGATCAGCCCCAGCATTTT
TRBV5-1	TRBJ1-4	17	few	TRBD1	CASSLDILTGGNEKLFF	TGCGCCAGCAGCTTGGATATTTTGACAGGGGGGAATGAAAAACTGTTTTTT
TRBV6-1	TRBJ2-1	11	.	.	CASTLHNEQFF	TGTGCCAGTACCCTACACAATGAGCAGTTCTTC
TRBV9	TRBJ2-5	15	many	TRBD2	CASSAGGRAQETQYF	TGTGCCAGCAGCGCAGGCGGGAGGGCGCAAGAGACCCAGTACTTC
TRBV12-3/TRBV12-4	TRBJ1-6	14	.	.	CASSFLGNNSPLHF	TGTGCCAGCAGTTTTTTGGGGAATAATTCACCCCTCCACTTT
TRBV27	TRBJ2-3	16	.	TRBD2	CASSRVAGGFTDTQYF	TGTGCCAGCAGTAGGGTAGCGGGAGGCTTCACAGATACGCAGTATTTT
TRBV7-6	TRBJ2-7	15	many	TRBD2	CASSPGGTPLYEQYF	TGTGCCAGCAGCCCGGGGGGAACTCCCCTCTACGAGCAGTACTTC
TRBV29-1	TRBJ1-2	14	many	TRBD1	CSVGPGGQHYGYTF	TGCAGCGTAGGCCCCGGGGGACAGCACTATGGCTACACCTTC